The 12 T cell receptor beta chains given below trace back to one sample, sequenced in a study of neurological immune-mediated disorders. TCRdb reprocessed the 5' RACE reads via MiXCR and lists one record per CDR3 protein. This sample has tens of thousands of distinct CDR3 sequences; roughly 13% occur once, and the top ten carry nearly 7%. Specimen: PBMCs. The receptors derive from a woman in her forties or fifties in good health.

This clonotype was recorded at least ten times. The V call is TRBV5-6, the J call TRBJ1-1; maybe TRBD1 (6 bases). This CDR3 comprises 13 residues. CDR1 is SGHDT and CDR2 is YYEEEE in the germline V gene. Between the trimmed V and J ends, which lost 5 bases and 4 bases, there was a span of 12 bases. The CDR3 DNA sequence: TGTGCCAGCAGTTCCAGGGGAGTCACTGAAGCTTTCTTT. Its protein is CASSSRGVTEAFF.

This clonotype was detected many times. The V and J genes are TRBV5-1 and TRBJ2-3, with 11 nucleotides matching TRBD2. Unmatched junction bases numbered 6, after V lost 2 bases and J lost 4 bases. Per germline, CDR1 SGHRS and CDR2 YFSETQ. The CDR3 is made up of 16 amino acids. This CDR3 reads CASSLIAGGLADTQYF. The CDR3 DNA follows: TGCGCCAGCAGCTTAATAGCGGGGGGGCTCGCAGATACGCAGTATTTT.

This clonotype has at least ten counts. The chain carries TRBV7-9 and TRBJ2-7; D unresolved. Trimming took off 5 bases at V and 7 bases at J, with 15 bases between the two ends. The germline CDR1 and CDR2 sequences are SEHNR and FQNEAQ (reference sequence). The CDR3 runs 13 residues. The CDR3 sequence is CASSESSRWEQYF. Here the CDR3 DNA reads TGTGCCAGCAGCGAAAGTTCTAGGTGGGAGCAGTACTTC. Drawing the rest from reference TRBV7-9 and TRBJ2-7, the complete variable domain is DTGVSQNPRHKITKRGQNVTFRCDPISEHNRLYWYRQTLGQGPEFLTYFQNEAQLEKSRLLSDRFSAERPKGSFSTLEIQRTEQGDSAMYLCASSESSRWEQYFGPGTRLTVT.

This clonotype came up many times. The chain is built from TRBV5-1 and TRBJ2-5; D is perhaps TRBD2 (6 bases). Germline V gives CDR1 SGHRS, CDR2 YFSETQ. This CDR3 has 14 amino acids. V lost 4 bases and J lost 7, with 17 bases in between. CDR3 in amino acids: CASSPGPDGGTQYF. CDR3 DNA: TGCGCCAGCAGCCCGGGCCCCGACGGGGGGACCCAGTACTTC.

This clonotype showed up many times. V and J are TRBV3-1 and TRBJ2-3; D remains unclear. CDR1 and CDR2 from the germline V gene are LGHDT and YNNKEL (reference sequence). This CDR3 is built from 16 residues. V was cut by 1 base and J by 0 bases, with 11 bases left in between. In nucleotides, the CDR3 is TGTGCCAGCAGCCAAGCCCCCCGAACTAGCACAGATACGCAGTATTTT. It specifies CASSQAPRTSTDTQYF.

This clonotype occurred many times. The V and J genes are TRBV5-5 and TRBJ1-2; 7 nucleotides line up with TRBD1. J lost 7 bases, V lost 7 bases, and 10 bases had no gene match. The CDR3 length is 13 residues. Germline CDR1 SGHKS, CDR2 YYEKEE (reference sequence). CDR3 DNA: TGTGCCAGCGCGACGATGACAGGGTTTGGCTACACCTTC. Its translation: CASATMTGFGYTF. The whole variable domain, remainder taken from reference TRBV5-5 and TRBJ1-2, is DAGVTQSPTHLIKTRGQQVTLRCSPISGHKSVSWYQQVLGQGPQFIFQYYEKEERGRGNFPDRFSARQFPNYSSELNVNALLLGDSALYLCASATMTGFGYTFGSGTRLTVV.

This clonotype occurred many times. The chain recombines TRBV5-1 with TRBJ1-1; tentative D call: TRBD1 (5 bases). CDR1 and CDR2 (germline): SGHRS, YFSETQ. This CDR3 is 14 amino acids long. Trimming stripped 1 base from V and 4 bases from J, with 11 bases between. The CDR3 here is CASSLTGEGTEAFF. As DNA, the CDR3 is TGCGCCAGCAGCTTGACGGGGGAGGGCACTGAAGCTTTCTTT.

This clonotype was counted many times. The chain uses TRBV11-3 and TRBJ2-1, with TRBD2 identical over 7 bases. The J segment lost 5 bases and the V segment lost 1 base, leaving 14 bases of the junction unmatched. Germline CDR1 is SGHNT and CDR2 is YENEEA. The CDR3 runs 18 residues. The CDR3 here is CASSLARAGVFGNNEQFF. The CDR3 DNA is TGTGCCAGCAGCTTAGCAAGGGCGGGAGTTTTTGGGAACAATGAGCAGTTCTTC. Variable domain in full (rest from reference TRBV11-3 and TRBJ2-1): EAGVVQSPRYKIIEKKQPVAFWCNPISGHNTLYWYLQNLGQGPELLIRYENEEAVDDSQLPKDRFSAERLKGVDSTLKIQPAELGDSAVYLCASSLARAGVFGNNEQFFGPGTRLTVL.

At least ten counts were recorded for this clonotype. V gene TRBV20-1 combines with J gene TRBJ1-1, with 8 bases lining up with TRBD1. Germline V gives CDR1 DFQATT, CDR2 SNEGSKA (reference sequence). The length of the CDR3 is 14 residues. Trimming took 6 bases from V and 0 from J; bases not matched to a gene: 6. Here the CDR3 reads CSAQDRVVNTEAFF. In DNA, the CDR3 is TGCAGTGCCCAGGACAGGGTGGTGAACACTGAAGCTTTCTTT.

This chain's CDR3 is CASDPAGTEAFF. CDR3 DNA sequence: TGTGCCAGTGACCCGGCCGGAACTGAAGCTTTCTTT. The rearrangement uses TRBV7-9 and TRBJ1-1; D unclear. Germline V gives CDR1 SEHNR, CDR2 FQNEAQ (reference sequence). The CDR3 totals 12 residues. V was trimmed by 9 bases and J by 5 bases, leaving 13 bases between them. Full variable domain (rest looked up from reference TRBV7-9 and TRBJ1-1): DTGVSQNPRHKITKRGQNVTFRCDPISEHNRLYWYRQTLGQGPEFLTYFQNEAQLEKSRLLSDRFSAERPKGSFSTLEIQRTEQGDSAMYLCASDPAGTEAFFGQGTRLTVV.

This clonotype was recorded many times. The chain couples TRBV5-8 to TRBJ1-5; maybe TRBD1 (5 bases). Germline-derived CDR1 and CDR2 are SGHTS and YDEGEE. V was cut by 4 bases and J by 4 bases, with 18 bases left in between. This CDR3 region has 16 residues. This CDR3 is CASSQTPTGGNQPQHF. The CDR3 DNA reads TGTGCCAGCAGCCAGACCCCCACGGGGGGTAATCAGCCCCAGCATTTT.

This clonotype turned up a few times. The rearrangement joins TRBV27 to TRBJ1-4; D is undetermined. The germline CDR1 and CDR2 sequences are MNHEY and SMNVEV (reference sequence). The CDR3 runs to 16 residues. Trimming left V 5 bases short and J 5 bases short, with 18 bases between. In nucleotides, the CDR3 is TGTGCCAGCAGTCCCCGGGAGGCCGGTAAAAATGAAAAACTGTTTTTT. Translating it yields CASSPREAGKNEKLFF.